This T cell receptor (beta chain) was profiled in a study of control samples from healthy donors and cancer patients. The repertoire was sequenced with immunoSEQ multiplex PCR; TCRdb's copy has only in-frame clones and lacks some. This sample has some 140,000 clones, with just under 95% found just once. Specimen: blood. The TCR originated in a man aged 25 to 40 in good health.

This CDR3 is CASRSDRTNYGYTF. CDR3 coding DNA: TGTGCCAGCAGATCGGACAGAACGAACTATGGCTACACCTTC. The rearrangement uses TRBV2 and TRBJ1-2, with TRBD1 as a possible D gene (6 bases). Trimming cost V 6 bases and J 2 bases, with 13 bases left between them. In germline, CDR1 is SNHLY, CDR2 FYNNEI. The CDR3 is 14 amino acids.